The 19 T cell receptor beta chains in this list originate from one sample, sequenced in a study of cytomegalovirus exposure and HLA in healthy donors. 13 Jbeta primers and 60 Vbeta primers were used for the PCR. Here immunoSEQ multiplex PCR was the method, and the copy in TCRdb shows in-frame clones only, minus some. The sample has about 130,000 clones, over 9.5% seen once. Material for sequencing was PBMCs. The source of these receptors is a woman aged 18 to 35 in good health and CMV-seropositive.

The CDR3 is CASSQVVQGYEQYF. The DNA for the CDR3 is TGCGCCAGCAGCCAAGTCGTCCAGGGCTACGAGCAGTACTTC. The chain employs TRBV4-1 and TRBJ2-7; D may be TRBD1 (5 bases). V gave up 1 base and J gave up 3 bases, with 10 bases separating them. Per the germline V gene, CDR1 is MGHRA and CDR2 is YSYEKL. This CDR3 has 14 residues.

This clone showed up just a few times. This CDR3 is also generated by other DNA sequences in the sample. The rearrangement joins TRBV29-1 to TRBJ2-1; 9 nucleotides match TRBD2. The CDR3 totals 15 residues. Germline trimming cut 6 bases from V and 0 bases from J; bases unmatched to any gene: 6. Germline V gene sequence: CDR1 SQVTM, CDR2 ANQGSEA. CDR3 protein: CSVTLAGVSYNEQFF. The CDR3 DNA reads TGCAGCGTCACCTTAGCGGGAGTCTCCTACAATGAGCAGTTCTTC.

This rearrangement joins TRBV18 to TRBJ2-7; the D gene is possibly TRBD1 (6 bases). The CDR3 extends over 14 amino acids. Germline-derived CDR1 and CDR2 are KGHSH and LQKENI. Deletions cut 5 bases from V and 2 bases from J, with 13 bases between. The DNA of the CDR3 is TGTGCCAGCTCAAGTCTACAGGGCCCCTACGAGCAGTACTTC. Protein product: CASSSLQGPYEQYF.

This chain links TRBV19 with TRBJ1-1; no clear D. The V gene's germline CDR1 is LNHDA and CDR2 SQIVND (reference sequence). This CDR3 has 17 amino acids. V was shortened by 1 base and J by 5 bases, with 20 bases between the two germline ends. CDR3 sequence (DNA): TGTGCCAGTAGTATAGGACTTTTCGATTGGGTGAGGACTGAAGCTTTCTTT. Amino acids: CASSIGLFDWVRTEAFF.

This sequence joins TRBV4-1 and TRBJ1-5; tentative D call: TRBD1 (5 bases). Trimming removed 3 bases at V and 2 bases at J, with 17 bases between. Germline CDR1 reads MGHRA; CDR2 reads YSYEKL. The CDR3 runs to 17 residues. This CDR3 is CASSQGQGGLGNQPQHF. Here the CDR3 DNA reads TGCGCCAGCAGCCAGGGCCAGGGAGGGTTAGGCAATCAGCCCCAGCATTTT.

This rearrangement joins TRBV2 to TRBJ2-2; D uncertain. Germline V gene lookup returns CDR1 SNHLY and CDR2 FYNNEI. V dropped 4 bases and J dropped 1 base, with 22 bases sitting between them. The CDR3 spans 19 residues. CDR3 in amino acids: CASSALSSRLSRNTGELFF. CDR3 bases: TGTGCCAGCAGTGCCCTGAGTTCGAGGCTTTCGAGGAACACCGGGGAGCTGTTTTTT.

CDR3 amino acids: CASSSSQGFANEKLFF. CDR3 nucleotide sequence: TGTGCCAGCAGCTCCTCCCAGGGGTTTGCTAATGAAAAACTGTTTTTT. The gene calls are TRBV7-9 and TRBJ1-4; possibly TRBD1 for D (6 bases). The V gene's germline CDR1 is SEHNR and CDR2 FQNEAQ (reference sequence). V lost 4 bases to trimming and J lost 3 bases, with 15 bases between them. The CDR3 is 16 residues long.

The J gene is TRBJ1-1, the V gene TRBV7-8, with 7 bases matching TRBD1. The CDR3 spans 14 residues. From germline, CDR1 is SGHVS and CDR2 FQNEAQ. Losses at the gene ends were 4 bases for V and 10 bases for J; bases not matched to a gene: 12. The CDR3 region is CASSSRQGATSAFF. The CDR3, as DNA: TGTGCCAGCAGCTCCAGACAGGGTGCGACCTCAGCTTTCTTT.

This chain links TRBV27 with TRBJ2-3; D might be TRBD2 (5 bases). CDR3 length equals 13 residues. From germline, CDR1 is MNHEY and CDR2 SMNVEV (reference sequence). V was trimmed by 7 bases and J by 6 bases, leaving 14 bases between them. The CDR3, as DNA: TGTGCCAGCACTGTACTAGGTGAGGATACGCAGTATTTT. Protein product: CASTVLGEDTQYF.

In its sample, this clone was seen a few times. The chain couples TRBV5-1 to TRBJ2-3, with a weak D call TRBD2 (6 bases). This CDR3 is 15 amino acids long. Germline assignment: CDR1 SGHRS and CDR2 YFSETQ. With 9 bases removed from V and 0 bases from J, the gap between germline ends came to 17 bases. The DNA for the CDR3 is TGCGCCACCCGGGCTGGGACTCCTAGCACAGATACGCAGTATTTT. It encodes CATRAGTPSTDTQYF.

This chain uses TRBV2 with TRBJ2-5; the D gene is possibly TRBD2 (5 bases). Trimming stripped 7 bases from V and 9 bases from J, with 18 bases between. The CDR3 is 13 amino acids. Germline values: CDR1 SNHLY, CDR2 FYNNEI. The CDR3 region is CASTQVGNGAQYF. The CDR3 nucleotides read TGTGCCAGCACCCAGGTTGGGAACGGGGCCCAGTACTTC.

The sample holds a few counts of this clone. J is TRBJ2-5 and V is TRBV28; 11 bases are a match to TRBD2. The CDR3 is made up of 18 amino acids. The germline gives CDR1 MDHEN, CDR2 SYDVKM. Germline trimming cut 2 bases from V and 2 bases from J; bases unmatched to any gene: 10. The DNA for the CDR3 is TGTGCCAGCAGTTTAACCTCTATGACTAGCGGGGCTCAAGAGACCCAGTACTTC. This sequence encodes CASSLTSMTSGAQETQYF. The full variable domain, rest sourced from reference TRBV28 and TRBJ2-5, is DVKVTQSSRYLVKRTGEKVFLECVQDMDHENMFWYRQDPGLGLRLIYFSYDVKMKEKGDIPEGYSVSREKKERFSLILESASTNQTSMYLCASSLTSMTSGAQETQYFGPGTRLLVL.

This clone was counted a few times. Likely a read error: the CDR3 ends without its conserved phenylalanine or tryptophan. The V and J genes are TRBV4-1 and TRBJ2-2; D remains unclear. This CDR3 is built from 14 residues. The V and J ends lost 1 base and 6 bases respectively, with 9 bases between them. Germline V gene data show CDR1 as MGHRA and CDR2 as YSYEKL. CDR3 sequence: CASSQVDFSGELFV. The CDR3 DNA is TGCGCCAGCAGCCAAGTTGACTTCTCCGGGGAGCTGTTTGTT.

Comment on this clone: At one boundary the junction diverges from the germline segment, which might be a read error. The rearrangement joins TRBV5-1 to TRBJ1-5, with 8 bases matching TRBD1. The CDR3 has 14 residues. The V gene's germline CDR1 is SGHRS and CDR2 YFSETQ. The CDR3 DNA reads as TGCGCCAGCAGCCTCGACAGGGGCAACCAGCCCCAGCATTTT. Amino acid sequence: CASSLDRGNQPQHF.

This chain joins TRBV25-1 and TRBJ2-1; 9 bases match TRBD2. The germline CDR1 and CDR2 sequences are MGHDK and SYGVNS. V was pared by 3 bases and J by 8 bases, with 11 bases of the junction left unmatched. The CDR3 is 16 residues long. This CDR3 is CASSDPVGGGDYEQFF. The CDR3 nucleotides are TGTGCCAGCAGTGACCCAGTTGGCGGGGGGGACTATGAGCAGTTCTTC. The complete variable domain, with remaining parts taken from reference TRBV25-1 and TRBJ2-1, reads EADIYQTPRYLVIGTGKKITLECSQTMGHDKMYWYQQDPGMELHLIHYSYGVNSTEKGDLSSESTVSRIRTEHFPLTLESARPSHTSQYLCASSDPVGGGDYEQFFGPGTRLTVL.

This rearrangement joins TRBV11-2 to TRBJ2-1; D call uncertain. CDR1 SGHAT and CDR2 FQNNGV come from the germline V gene. V lost 1 base, J lost 7 bases, and 20 bases lay in between. The CDR3 is made up of 17 amino acids. The CDR3 spells CASSLGVWPLSGNEQFF. CDR3 DNA sequence: TGTGCCAGCAGCTTAGGAGTCTGGCCACTATCGGGTAATGAGCAGTTCTTC.

The chain employs TRBV27 and TRBJ1-1, with 7 bases aligning to TRBD1. The trim removed 5 bases at V and 1 base at J, leaving 7 bases unmatched. CDR1 and CDR2 (germline): MNHEY, SMNVEV (reference sequence). The CDR3 consists of 15 residues. CDR3 nucleotide sequence: TGTGCCAGCAGTCCCCCTGGACAGGCGAACACTGAAGCTTTCTTT. It yields the protein CASSPPGQANTEAFF.

As concerns this clone: Other nucleotide sequences from this sample produce the same CDR3. This chain links TRBV6-6 with TRBJ1-5; perhaps TRBD1 as D (5 bases). The germline gives CDR1 MNHNY, CDR2 SVGAGI (reference sequence). V was trimmed by 4 bases and J by 1 base, leaving 8 bases between them. CDR3 length: 14 amino acids. CDR3 region: CASSFGGSNQPQHF. DNA for the CDR3: TGTGCCAGCAGTTTTGGGGGGAGCAATCAGCCCCAGCATTTT.

In its sample, this clone was seen a few times. The chain recombines TRBV7-3 with TRBJ2-3, with a tentative D call TRBD2 (7 bases). This CDR3 has 17 amino acids. Germline values: CDR1 SGHTA, CDR2 FQGTGA. The V end was cut by 5 bases, the J end by 1 base, with 19 bases between. The CDR3 bases are TGTGCCAGCAGCCCGGGGGAGGGGGAGGCCGGCACAGATACGCAGTATTTT. It is translated as CASSPGEGEAGTDTQYF.